The 6 T cell receptor beta chains listed next were all sequenced from one sample in a study of shared T cell receptors in the human thymus. Assay used: immunoSEQ multiplex PCR; TCRdb lists only in-frame clones, some missing. The sample shows hundreds of thousands of clones, 87% of them seen only once. These same data were also listed under a study on human thymus T cells.

The sequencing input was thymocytes. The receptor source for this set is a boy in the first two years of life with a congenital heart defect.

The V and J genes are TRBV14 and TRBJ2-7; 12 nucleotides align to TRBD2. J was trimmed by 4 bases and V by 0 bases; bases with no gene match: 4. The germline V gene encodes CDR1 SGHDN and CDR2 FVKESK. The CDR3 runs 16 residues. The CDR3 is CASSQETSGSSYEQYF. As DNA, the CDR3 is TGTGCCAGCAGCCAAGAGACTAGCGGGAGCAGTTACGAGCAGTACTTC.

This clone occurred once. The chain combines TRBV5-1 with TRBJ2-3; the match to TRBD2 covers 11 bases. This CDR3 has 18 amino acids. V lost 5 bases to trimming and J lost 1 base; unmatched junction nucleotides: 12. The germline CDR1 and CDR2 sequences are SGHRS and YFSETQ. The CDR3 sequence is CASSPWVAGGPGTDTQYF. DNA of the CDR3: TGCGCCAGCAGTCCATGGGTAGCGGGAGGGCCAGGCACAGATACGCAGTATTTT.

This clone appeared a few times. The chain uses TRBV7-9 and TRBJ1-2, with 8 positions matching TRBD1. The germline V gene encodes CDR1 SEHNR and CDR2 FQNEAQ (reference sequence). J gave up 6 bases and V 5 bases, and 5 bases lay outside the gene matches. The CDR3 is 13 amino acids. CDR3 in amino acids: CASSPADRDGYTF. The CDR3 DNA sequence: TGTGCCAGCAGCCCAGCGGACAGGGATGGCTACACCTTC.

This clone was seen just once. The chain links TRBV15 to TRBJ1-1, with 7 bases that match TRBD1. V shed 4 bases and J 0 bases; nucleotides not matched to a gene: 5. The CDR3 consists of 15 residues. Germline V gives CDR1 LNHNV, CDR2 YYDKDF (reference sequence). Here the CDR3 reads CATSTRQGMNTEAFF. In DNA form, the CDR3 reads TGTGCCACCAGCACGCGACAGGGTATGAACACTGAAGCTTTCTTT.

V gene TRBV19 combines with J gene TRBJ2-7, with D maybe TRBD2 (6 bases). This CDR3 comprises 14 residues. Trimming pared 7 bases from V and 3 bases from J, leaving 16 bases between. Germline assignment: CDR1 LNHDA and CDR2 SQIVND (reference sequence). The CDR3, as DNA: TGTGCCAGTACTGAGGGACTGGGGGACTACGAGCAGTACTTC. Protein product: CASTEGLGDYEQYF.

The gene calls are TRBV2 and TRBJ1-1, with 9 bases identical to TRBD1. This CDR3 is built from 13 residues. V shed 6 bases, J shed 10 bases, and the junction held 9 bases outside the gene matches. Germline CDR1 reads SNHLY; CDR2 reads FYNNEI. DNA for the CDR3: TGTGCCAGCAGACGCGGGACAGGGCCAGTAGCTTTCTTT. Its translation: CASRRGTGPVAFF.